This T cell receptor (beta chain) was observed in a study of T cells in Graves' hyperthyroidism and ophthalmopathy. Notes on the study in general: Blood also showed most of the thyroid clonotypes that were expanded above 0.001.

The CDR3 has 23 amino acids. Losses at the gene ends were 4 bases for V and 0 bases for J; bases not matched to a gene: 24. The germline CDR1 and CDR2 sequences are SGHAT and FQNNGV. Using RNA transcripts as the source, TCR beta CDR3 regions were amplified. HTBI primers drove first-round RT-PCR of the TCR CDR3. TCRdb reanalysed the multiplex PCR reads using MiXCR and keeps one entry per CDR3 protein. The sample holds 40,000 to 60,000 distinct CDR3 sequences, less than 65% seen once. This clonotype was detected many times. Its antigen is still unknown. The origin of this receptor is a man younger than 30 with Graves' hyperthyroidism. This sequence joins TRBV11-2 and TRBJ2-6; 7 positions agree with TRBD1. The specimen was peripheral blood or thyroid tissue (not recorded which). The CDR3 DNA is TGTGCCAGCAGCTCGAATTACCGGGACAGAGAATACTATCGTCGCTCTGGGGCCAACGTCCTGACTTTC. It is translated as CASSSNYRDREYYRRSGANVLTF.